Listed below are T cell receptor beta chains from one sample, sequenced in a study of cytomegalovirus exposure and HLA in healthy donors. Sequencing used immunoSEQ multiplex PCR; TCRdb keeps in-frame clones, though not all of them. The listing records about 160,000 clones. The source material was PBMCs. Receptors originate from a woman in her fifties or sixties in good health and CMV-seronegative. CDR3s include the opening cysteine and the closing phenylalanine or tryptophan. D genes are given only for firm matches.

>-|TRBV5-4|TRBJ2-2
TGTGCCAGCAGCACCCTACAGGGACCGGCCGGGGAGCTGTTTTTT
CASSTLQGPAGELFF
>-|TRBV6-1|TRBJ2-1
TGTGCCAGCACCCTTTCCTACAATGAGCAGTTCTTC
CASTLSYNEQFF
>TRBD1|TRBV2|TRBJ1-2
TGTGCCAGCAGTGGGACAGGGGGCATCTATGGCTACACCTTC
CASSGTGGIYGYTF
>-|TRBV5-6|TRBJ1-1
TGTGCCAGCAGCTTGTTTCCAGGGGCCACTGAAGCTTTCTTT
CASSLFPGATEAFF
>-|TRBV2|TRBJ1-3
TGTGCCAGCCAAGACAGGAGCTCTGGAAACACCATATATTTT
CASQDRSSGNTIYF
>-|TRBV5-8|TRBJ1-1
TGTGCCAGCAGCTTTAATTTGAACACTGAAGCTTTCTTT
CASSFNLNTEAFF
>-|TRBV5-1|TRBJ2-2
TGCGCCAGCAGCACCTTCGGCGGGGAGCTGTTTTTT
CASSTFGGELFF
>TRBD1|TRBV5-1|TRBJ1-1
TGCGCCAGCAGCTTGGACCCAGGGGGGATGTTCGCTTTCTTT
CASSLDPGGMFAFF
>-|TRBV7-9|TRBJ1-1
TGTGCCAGCAGCCCCCTGGAGGAAGCTTTCTTT
CASSPLEEAFF
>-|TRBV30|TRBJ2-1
TGTGCCTGGACTACCGGGATAGAGGAGGGCAATGAGCAGTTCTTC
CAWTTGIEEGNEQFF
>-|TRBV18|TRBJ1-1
TGTGCCAGCTCACCAAGACAGGCCTTGGCTGAAGCTTTCTTT
CASSPRQALAEAFF
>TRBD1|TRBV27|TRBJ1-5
TGTGCCAGCAGTCCGGACAGGGGGAATCAGCCCCAGCATTTT
CASSPDRGNQPQHF
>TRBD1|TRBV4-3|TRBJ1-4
TGCGCCAGCAGCCAAGATCAGGGGGGGACAGGGAGGGAAAAACTGTTTTTT
CASSQDQGGTGREKLFF
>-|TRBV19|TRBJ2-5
TGTGCCAGTAGTAACAGCCAAGAGACCCAGTACTTC
CASSNSQETQYF
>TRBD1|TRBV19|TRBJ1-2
TGTGCCAGTAGCCGGGACAGGGACTATGGCTACACCTTC
CASSRDRDYGYTF
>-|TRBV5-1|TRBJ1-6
TGCGCCAGCAGACCCGGACAAAACTCCTATAATTCACCCCTCCACTTT
CASRPGQNSYNSPLHF
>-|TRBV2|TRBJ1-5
TGTGCCAGCAGTCTCCATCAGCCCCAGCATTTT
CASSLHQPQHF
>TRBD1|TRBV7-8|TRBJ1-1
TGTGCCAGCAGCAACTGGGACAGCAAGAACACTGAAGCTTTCTTT
CASSNWDSKNTEAFF
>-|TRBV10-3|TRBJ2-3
TGTGCCATCAGCGGAGGCACAGATACGCAGTATTTT
CAISGGTDTQYF
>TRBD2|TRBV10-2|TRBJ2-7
TGCGCCAGCGGCAGAAGACTAGCGGGAGACGAGCAGTACTTC
CASGRRLAGDEQYF
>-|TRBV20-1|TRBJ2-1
TGCAGTCCCAGGGCGAATGAGCAGTTCTTC
CSPRANEQFF
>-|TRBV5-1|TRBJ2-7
TGCGCCAGCAGCTTGGCCTTAGGCAGGGCCTACGAGCAGTACTTC
CASSLALGRAYEQYF
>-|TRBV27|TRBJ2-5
TGTGCCAGCACGACAGATCCCCAGCGCCAAGAGACCCAGTACTTC
CASTTDPQRQETQYF
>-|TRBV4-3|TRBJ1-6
TGCGCCAGCAGCCAAGGAACAGAGTATAATTCACCCCTCCACTTT
CASSQGTEYNSPLHF
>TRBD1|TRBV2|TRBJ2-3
TGTGCCAGCAGTCAGGGGGCGCTATCAGATACGCAGTATTTT
CASSQGALSDTQYF
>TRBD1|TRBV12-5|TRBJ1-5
TGTGCTAGTGGTTCCCGAAAACAGGGGAATAGCAATCAGCCCCAGCATTTT
CASGSRKQGNSNQPQHF
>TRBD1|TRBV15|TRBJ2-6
TGTGCCACCAGCTACGACAGGGTGGGGGTCGGTGGGGCCAACGTCCTGACTTTC
CATSYDRVGVGGANVLTF
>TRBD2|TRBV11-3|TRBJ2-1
TGTGCCAGCAGCTTACGACTAGCGAACAATGAGCAGTTCTTC
CASSLRLANNEQFF
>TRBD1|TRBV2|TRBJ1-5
TGTGCCAGCAAAGACAGGGTCCCTTTTGGTCAGCCCCAGCATTTT
CASKDRVPFGQPQHF
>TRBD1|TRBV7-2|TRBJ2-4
TGTGCCAGCAGCGCCGGGACAGTAAGTGGGGGAAACATTCAGTACTTC
CASSAGTVSGGNIQYF
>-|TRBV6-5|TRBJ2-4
TGTGCCAGCAGCAGGGATAAGGCCAAAAACATTCAGTACTTC
CASSRDKAKNIQYF
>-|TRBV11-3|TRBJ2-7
TGTGCCAGCAGCCCCTCGGACAGTTACGAGCAGTACTTC
CASSPSDSYEQYF
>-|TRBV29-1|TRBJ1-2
TGCAGCGTTGAAGGCAGGTCATTGCATGGCTACACCTTC
CSVEGRSLHGYTF
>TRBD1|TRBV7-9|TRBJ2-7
TGTGCCAGCAGCTTAGGGGGGACAGGGGGAGGTTGGTACGAGCAGTACTTC
CASSLGGTGGGWYEQYF
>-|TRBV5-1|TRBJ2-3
TGCGCCAGCAGCATCTCTACAGATACGCAGTATTTT
CASSISTDTQYF
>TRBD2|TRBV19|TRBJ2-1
TGTGCCAGCAACAGCGGGAGAGGGTCCTACAATGAGCAGTTCTTC
CASNSGRGSYNEQFF
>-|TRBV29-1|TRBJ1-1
TGCAGCGTTGAAGATTGGTCCAGGAACACTGAAGCTTTCTTT
CSVEDWSRNTEAFF
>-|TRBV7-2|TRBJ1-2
TGTGCCAGCAGCTTGCGGGACCGAATCAACTATGGCTACACCTTC
CASSLRDRINYGYTF
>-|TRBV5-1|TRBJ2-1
TGCGCCAGCAGCTTGGTGGCTAGCGAGTACAATGAGCAGTTCTTC
CASSLVASEYNEQFF
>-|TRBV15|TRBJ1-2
TGTGCCACCAGCAGAGATGGTGCCAGGGGACGTGGCTACACCTTC
CATSRDGARGRGYTF
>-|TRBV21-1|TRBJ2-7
TGTGCCAGCAGCAAAGGGGGGACAGCCTCCACCTACGAGCAGTACTTC
CASSKGGTASTYEQYF
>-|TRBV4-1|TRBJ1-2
TGCGCCAGCAGCCAAGCTGCAACCCCCCCGACTTATGGCTACACCTTC
CASSQAATPPTYGYTF
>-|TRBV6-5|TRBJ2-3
TGTGCCAGCAGTTTAATCGGAGTCGGCACAGATACGCAGTATTTT
CASSLIGVGTDTQYF
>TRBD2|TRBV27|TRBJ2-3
TGTGCCAGCAGTTTCGGACTAGCGGGAGGACTAACAGACACAGATACGCAGTATTTT
CASSFGLAGGLTDTDTQYF
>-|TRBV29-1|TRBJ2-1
TGCAGCGTTGAAGGGCGTGGGGGCCAGATCTCCTACAATGAGCAGTTCTTC
CSVEGRGGQISYNEQFF
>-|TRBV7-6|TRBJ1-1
TGTGCCAGCAGCTTAGACCCGATAGTCCGTACCAACACTGAAGCTTTCTTT
CASSLDPIVRTNTEAFF
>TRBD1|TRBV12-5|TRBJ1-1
TGTGCTAGTGGGACAGGGGAGAACACTGAAGCTTTCTTT
CASGTGENTEAFF
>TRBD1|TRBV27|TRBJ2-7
TGTGCCAGCGGGTTCAGGGGGCCAACTGCCGAGCAGTACTTC
CASGFRGPTAEQYF